Below, 5 T cell receptor beta chains from the same sample are listed, as sequenced in a study of T cells after yellow fever vaccination (dated by TCRdb to the late 2010s). Interpreted using the paper, the treatment or condition label stands for: live attenuated yellow fever vaccine strain. The protocol used for the library was 5' RACE. The sequencing machine was an Illumina HiSeq 2500. TCRdb itself trimmed the public reads at Q25 with fastp, ran MiXCR and retained productive beta chains. Every CDR3 protein is listed once, alongside the most common genes and DNA of its rows. This sample has 450,000 to 550,000 distinct CDR3 sequences in its table, and roughly a fifth of those were observed once. 14% of the sample belongs to the ten largest clones. Sample: PBMCs, taken 15 days after the yellow fever booster vaccination. The source of these receptors is a man in his thirties or forties who received the YFV17D yellow fever vaccine.

This clonotype has just a few counts. The chain uses TRBV6-2 or TRBV6-3 and TRBJ2-2, with 8 nucleotides matching TRBD2. This CDR3 region has 17 residues. Unmatched junction bases numbered 3, after V lost 0 bases and J lost 0 bases. The germline gives CDR1 MNHEY, CDR2 SVGEGT. The CDR3 nucleotides are TGTGCCAGCAGTTACTCCGCGGGGGGTCCGAACACCGGGGAGCTGTTTTTT. Its protein is CASSYSAGGPNTGELFF.

The chain uses TRBV7-3 and TRBJ2-5; weak D call: TRBD2 (7 bases). The CDR3 is 15 amino acids. Trimming left V 5 bases short and J 4 bases short, with 17 bases between. Germline CDR1 and CDR2: SGHTA and FQGTGA. CDR3 nucleotides: TGTGCCAGCAGCCCCTTAGGGGGGGCGCGAGAGACCCAGTACTTC. Its translation: CASSPLGGARETQYF.

There are a few counts of this clonotype. The rearrangement joins TRBV12-3 or TRBV12-4 to TRBJ2-7, with 9 bases lining up with TRBD1. With 5 bases clipped from V and 2 bases from J, the junction kept 7 bases outside the gene matches. This CDR3 is built from 15 residues. CDR3 sequence: CASSPGQGFTYEQYF. CDR3 sequence (DNA): TGTGCCAGCAGTCCTGGACAGGGGTTCACCTACGAGCAGTACTTC.

This chain's CDR3 is CASSLEGLAGFVVTDTQYF. In DNA form, the CDR3 reads TGCGCCAGCAGCTTGGAAGGACTAGCGGGTTTTGTGGTAACAGATACGCAGTATTTT. V usage is TRBV5-1 and J usage is TRBJ2-3; TRBD2 aligns across 11 bases. Trimming took 0 bases from V and 3 from J; bases not matched to a gene: 12. There are 19 residues in the CDR3. Germline values: CDR1 SGHRS, CDR2 YFSETQ.

On this clonotype: An end of the junction differs from the germline gene, which may be a read error. The rearrangement uses TRBV20-1 and TRBJ1-1; TRBD1 is a possible D gene (6 bases). CDR3 length equals 13 residues. Germline CDR1 DFQATT, CDR2 SNEGSKA (reference sequence). The CDR3 sequence: CSARGRERTEGPF. The CDR3 nucleotides read TGCAGTGCTAGAGGGCGGGAGAGGACAGAGGGACCCTTT.